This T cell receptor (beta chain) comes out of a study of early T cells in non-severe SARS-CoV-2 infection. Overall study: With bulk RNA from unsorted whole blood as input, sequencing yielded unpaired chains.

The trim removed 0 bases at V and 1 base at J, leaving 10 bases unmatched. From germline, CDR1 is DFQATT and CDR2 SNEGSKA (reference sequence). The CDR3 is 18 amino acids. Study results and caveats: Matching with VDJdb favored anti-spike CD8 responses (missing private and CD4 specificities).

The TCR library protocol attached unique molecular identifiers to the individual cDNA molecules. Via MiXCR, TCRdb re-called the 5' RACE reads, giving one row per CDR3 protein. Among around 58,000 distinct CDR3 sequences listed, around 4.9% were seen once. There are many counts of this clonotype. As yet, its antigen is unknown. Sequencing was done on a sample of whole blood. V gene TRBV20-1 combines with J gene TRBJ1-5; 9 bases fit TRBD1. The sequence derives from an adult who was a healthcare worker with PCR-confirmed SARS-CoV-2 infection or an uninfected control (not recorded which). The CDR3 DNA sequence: TGCAGTGCTAGAGAGGGATCCTACAGGGGGCAAAGCAATCAGCCCCAGCATTTT. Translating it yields CSAREGSYRGQSNQPQHF.